The rows below give T cell receptor beta chains drawn from one sample of a study of tumor-infiltrating lymphocytes in oesophageal squamous cell carcinoma. TCRdb redid the calling of the PCR reads with MiXCR, one entry per CDR3 protein. Of 15,000 or so distinct CDR3 sequences in the sample, 50% to 65% are singletons; the top ten hold about 30%. The sequenced sample was esophageal tumor tissue. Source of these receptors: a female donor with esophageal squamous cell carcinoma. Both conserved end residues are part of each CDR3. D genes are given only for firm matches. The listing skips clone size in some rows; elsewhere it reads once, few, many or a size class.

v_gene,j_gene,d_gene,abundance,CDR3nt,CDR3aa
TRBV11-3,TRBJ2-1,TRBD2,few,TGTGCCAGCAGCTCCTTTGGACTAGCGGGAGGAGGAGACAATGAGCAGTTCTTC,CASSSFGLAGGGDNEQFF
TRBV7-2,TRBJ2-7,-,many,TGTGCCAGCAGCCCAACGAGGGCCTACGAGCAGTACTTC,CASSPTRAYEQYF
TRBV7-8,TRBJ2-7,TRBD2,-,TGTGCCAGCGAGGGACTAGCGAGCTACGAGCAGTACTTC,CASEGLASYEQYF
TRBV7-2,TRBJ2-2,-,few,TGTGCCAGCAGCTTAAGTCAAGGGTCCGGGGAGCTGTTTTTT,CASSLSQGSGELFF
TRBV6-5,TRBJ1-2,TRBD1,once,TGTGCCAGCAGTTATGGGGGACAGGGGGCCTTTGTCTATGGCTACACCTTC,CASSYGGQGAFVYGYTF
TRBV7-6,TRBJ2-7,-,-,TGTGCCAGCCGCTCCCCCCTAGCGGAGGGGGCCTACGAGCAGTACTTC,CASRSPLAEGAYEQYF
TRBV7-4,TRBJ2-7,TRBD2,-,TGTGCCAGCAGCATAGGGACTAGCGGAGTTAATGAGCAGTACTTC,CASSIGTSGVNEQYF
TRBV7-9,TRBJ2-7,-,few,TGTGCCAGCAGCTTACCGGGACACCTAACCTACGAGCAGTACTTC,CASSLPGHLTYEQYF
TRBV12-3/TRBV12-4,TRBJ2-1,TRBD2,-,TGTGCCAGCACCCAGAACGGGAGGGACGAGCAGTTCTTC,CASTQNGRDEQFF
TRBV7-6,TRBJ1-1,-,-,TGTGCCAGCAGCACGACAGGGAACACTGAAGCTTTCTTT,CASSTTGNTEAFF
TRBV11-1,TRBJ1-2,-,-,TGTGCCAGCAGCCACGCCGTGGGGGTTGGGGATGGCTACACCTTC,CASSHAVGVGDGYTF
TRBV2,TRBJ2-7,-,many,TGTGCCATCCGGGTTCTCTACGAGCAGTACTTC,CAIRVLYEQYF